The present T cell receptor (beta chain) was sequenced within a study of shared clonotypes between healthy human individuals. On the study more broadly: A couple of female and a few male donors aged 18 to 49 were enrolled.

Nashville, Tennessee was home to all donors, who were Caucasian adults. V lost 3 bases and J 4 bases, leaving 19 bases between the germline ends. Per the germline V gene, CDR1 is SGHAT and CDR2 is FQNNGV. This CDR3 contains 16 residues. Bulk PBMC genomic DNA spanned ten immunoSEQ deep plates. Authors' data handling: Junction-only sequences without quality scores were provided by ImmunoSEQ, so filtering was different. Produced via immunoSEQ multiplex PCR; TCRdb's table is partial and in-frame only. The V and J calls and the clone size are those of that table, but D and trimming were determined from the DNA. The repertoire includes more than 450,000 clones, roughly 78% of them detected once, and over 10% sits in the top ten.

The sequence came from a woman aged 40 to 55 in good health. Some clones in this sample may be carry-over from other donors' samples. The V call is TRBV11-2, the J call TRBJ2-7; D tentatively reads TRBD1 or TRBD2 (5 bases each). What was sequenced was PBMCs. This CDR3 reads CASSFSGTGFGYEQYF. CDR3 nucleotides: TGTGCCAGCAGCTTCTCCGGGACGGGATTCGGGTACGAGCAGTACTTC.